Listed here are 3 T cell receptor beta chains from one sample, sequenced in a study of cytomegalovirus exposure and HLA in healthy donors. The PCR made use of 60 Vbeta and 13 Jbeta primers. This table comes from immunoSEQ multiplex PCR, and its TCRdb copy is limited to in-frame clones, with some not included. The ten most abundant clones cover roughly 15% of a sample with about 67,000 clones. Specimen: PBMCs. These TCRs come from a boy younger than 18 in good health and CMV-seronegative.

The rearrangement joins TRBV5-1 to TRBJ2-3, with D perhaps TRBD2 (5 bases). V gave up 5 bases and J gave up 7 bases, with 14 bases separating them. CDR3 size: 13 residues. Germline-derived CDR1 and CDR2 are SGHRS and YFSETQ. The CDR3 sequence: CASREIGSHTQYF. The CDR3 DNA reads TGCGCCAGCAGGGAGATAGGGAGCCATACGCAGTATTTT.

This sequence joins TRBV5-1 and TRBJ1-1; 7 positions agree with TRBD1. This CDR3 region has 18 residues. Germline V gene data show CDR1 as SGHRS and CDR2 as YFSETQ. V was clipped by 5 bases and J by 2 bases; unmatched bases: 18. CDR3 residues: CASRGQGVMALENTEAFF. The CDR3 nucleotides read TGCGCCAGCAGGGGGCAGGGGGTTATGGCTTTGGAAAACACTGAAGCTTTCTTT.

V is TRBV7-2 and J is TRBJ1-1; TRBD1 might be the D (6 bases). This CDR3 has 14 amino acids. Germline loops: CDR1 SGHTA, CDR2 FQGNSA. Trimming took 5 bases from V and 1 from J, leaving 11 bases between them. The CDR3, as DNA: TGTGCCAGCAGCGCCAGACAGGAGAACACTGAAGCTTTCTTT. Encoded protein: CASSARQENTEAFF. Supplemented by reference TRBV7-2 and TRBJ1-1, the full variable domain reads GAGVSQSPSNKVTEKGKDVELRCDPISGHTALYWYRQSLGQGLEFLIYFQGNSAPDKSGLPSDRFSAERTGGSVSTLTIQRTQQEDSAVYLCASSARQENTEAFFGQGTRLTVV.